The present T cell receptor beta chain was sequenced within a study of graft-versus-host responses after intestinal transplantation. Trimming removed 4 bases from V and 5 bases from J; junction bases left unmatched: 1. The germline gives CDR1 KGHSH, CDR2 LQKENI. This CDR3 has 13 amino acids. As regards this clone: The antigen is undetermined.

The table came from immunoSEQ multiplex PCR; TCRdb's copy has only in-frame clones and leaves some out. The sample contains around 110,000 clones, roughly nine tenths of which appear only once. V and J are TRBV18 and TRBJ2-1; TRBD1 matches at 8 bases. This material consisted of unstimulated CD4+ T cells sorted from spleen or lymph node cells, taken before intestinal transplant. The TCR sequence derives from a human donor who received an intestinal transplant. The CDR3 is CASSRDRNNEQFF. CDR3 coding DNA: TGTGCCAGCTCACGGGACAGGAACAATGAGCAGTTCTTC.